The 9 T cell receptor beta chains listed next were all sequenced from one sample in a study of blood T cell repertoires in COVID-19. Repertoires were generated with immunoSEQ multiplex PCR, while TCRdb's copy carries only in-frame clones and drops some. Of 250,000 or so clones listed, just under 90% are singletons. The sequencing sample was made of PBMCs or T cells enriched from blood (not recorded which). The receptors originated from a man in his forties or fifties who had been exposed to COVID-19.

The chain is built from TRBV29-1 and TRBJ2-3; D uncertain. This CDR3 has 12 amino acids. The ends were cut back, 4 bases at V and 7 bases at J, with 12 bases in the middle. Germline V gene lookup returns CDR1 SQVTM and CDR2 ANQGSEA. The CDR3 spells CSVAQIQNTQYF. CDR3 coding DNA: TGCAGCGTTGCGCAGATTCAAAATACGCAGTATTTT.

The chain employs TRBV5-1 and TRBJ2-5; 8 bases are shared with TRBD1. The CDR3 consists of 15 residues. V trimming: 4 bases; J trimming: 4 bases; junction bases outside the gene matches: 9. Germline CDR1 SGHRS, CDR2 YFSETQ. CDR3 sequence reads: CASSDPQGAGETQYF. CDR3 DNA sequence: TGCGCCAGCAGCGACCCTCAGGGGGCGGGAGAGACCCAGTACTTC.

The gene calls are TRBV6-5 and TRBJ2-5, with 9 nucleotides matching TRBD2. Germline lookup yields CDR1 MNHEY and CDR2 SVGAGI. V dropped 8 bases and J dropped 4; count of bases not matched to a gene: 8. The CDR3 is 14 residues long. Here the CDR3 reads CASSPGLARETQYF. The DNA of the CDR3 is TGTGCCAGCTCACCGGGACTAGCAAGAGAGACCCAGTACTTC.

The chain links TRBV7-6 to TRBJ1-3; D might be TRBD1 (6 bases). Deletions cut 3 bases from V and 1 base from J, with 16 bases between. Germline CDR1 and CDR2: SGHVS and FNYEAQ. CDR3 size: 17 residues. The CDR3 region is CASSFLGRGTSGNTIYF. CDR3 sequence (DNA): TGTGCCAGCAGCTTCCTGGGCAGGGGTACGTCTGGAAACACCATATATTTT.

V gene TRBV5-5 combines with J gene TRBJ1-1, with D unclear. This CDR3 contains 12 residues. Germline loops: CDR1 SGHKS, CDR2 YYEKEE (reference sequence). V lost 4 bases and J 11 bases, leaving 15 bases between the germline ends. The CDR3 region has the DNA TGTGCCAGCAGCCCCTGGAGGGCTCTGGCTTTCTTT. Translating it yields CASSPWRALAFF.

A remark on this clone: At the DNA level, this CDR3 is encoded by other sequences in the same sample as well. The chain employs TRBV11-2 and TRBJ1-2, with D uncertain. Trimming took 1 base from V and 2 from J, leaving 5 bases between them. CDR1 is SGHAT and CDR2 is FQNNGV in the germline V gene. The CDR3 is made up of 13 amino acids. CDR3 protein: CASSLGGNYGYTF. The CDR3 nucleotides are TGTGCCAGCAGCTTAGGAGGAAACTATGGCTACACCTTC. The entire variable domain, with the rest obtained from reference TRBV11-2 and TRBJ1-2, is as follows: EAGVAQSPRYKIIEKRQSVAFWCNPISGHATLYWYQQILGQGPKLLIQFQNNGVVDDSQLPKDRFSAERLKGVDSTLKIQPAKLEDSAVYLCASSLGGNYGYTFGSGTRLTVV.

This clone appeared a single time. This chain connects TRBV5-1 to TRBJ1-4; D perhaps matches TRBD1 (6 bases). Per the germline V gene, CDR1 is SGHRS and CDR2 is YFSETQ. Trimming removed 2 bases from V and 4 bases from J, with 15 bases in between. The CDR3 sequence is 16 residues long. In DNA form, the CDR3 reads TGCGCCAGCAGCTTTAGGCCAGGGGCTGATAATGAAAAACTGTTTTTT. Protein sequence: CASSFRPGADNEKLFF.

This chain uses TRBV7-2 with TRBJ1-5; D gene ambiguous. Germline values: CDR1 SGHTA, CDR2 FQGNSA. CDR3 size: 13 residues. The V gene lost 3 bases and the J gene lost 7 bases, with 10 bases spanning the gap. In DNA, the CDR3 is TGTGCCAGCAGCTTCAAGATCGGGCAGCCCCAGCATTTT. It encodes CASSFKIGQPQHF.

This chain's CDR3 is CASSAQGRANSGNTIYF. The CDR3 DNA reads as TGTGCCAGCAGTGCACAGGGACGGGCGAACTCTGGAAACACCATATATTTT. The V and J genes are TRBV28 and TRBJ1-3, with D perhaps matching TRBD1 (6 bases). Germline values: CDR1 MDHEN, CDR2 SYDVKM. The CDR3 totals 17 residues. Trimming shortened V by 5 bases and J by 0 bases, and 17 bases separated the two germline ends.